Below, one T cell receptor (beta chain) is given with its context. These data originate in a study of cytotoxic CD8 clonotypes in ibrutinib-treated CLL. Study summary: Patients gave response samples after a median roughly 11 months of treatment, range 6 to 36.

TCRdb keeps only in-frame clones here, not all; method: immunoSEQ multiplex PCR. Of 250,000 to 350,000 clones in the sample, less than 85% were seen once. The CDR3 contains 16 residues. Per germline, CDR1 SNHLY and CDR2 FYNNEI. V shed 6 bases and J 6 bases; nucleotides not matched to a gene: 13. Source: PBMCs, taken at disease progression, from a patient treated with ibrutinib. This TCR was sampled from a human donor with chronic lymphocytic leukemia. The chain combines TRBV2 with TRBJ1-2; 10 nucleotides match TRBD1. Here the CDR3 DNA reads TGTGCCAGCAGCAAGACAGGGGGCGTAGGTTCGGATGGCTACACCTTC. Translation: CASSKTGGVGSDGYTF.